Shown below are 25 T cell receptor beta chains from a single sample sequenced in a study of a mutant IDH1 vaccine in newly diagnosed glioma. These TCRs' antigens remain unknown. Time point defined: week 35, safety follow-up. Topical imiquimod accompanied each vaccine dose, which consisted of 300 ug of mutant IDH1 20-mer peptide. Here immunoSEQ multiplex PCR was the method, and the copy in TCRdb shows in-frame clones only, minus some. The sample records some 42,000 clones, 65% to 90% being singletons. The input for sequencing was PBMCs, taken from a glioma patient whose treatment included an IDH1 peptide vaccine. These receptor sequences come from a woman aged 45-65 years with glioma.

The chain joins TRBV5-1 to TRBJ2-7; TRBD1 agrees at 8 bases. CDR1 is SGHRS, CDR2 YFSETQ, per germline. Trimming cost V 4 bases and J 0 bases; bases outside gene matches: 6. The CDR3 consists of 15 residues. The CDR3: CASSQGALFSYEQYF. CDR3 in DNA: TGCGCCAGCAGCCAGGGGGCGCTTTTCTCCTACGAGCAGTACTTC.

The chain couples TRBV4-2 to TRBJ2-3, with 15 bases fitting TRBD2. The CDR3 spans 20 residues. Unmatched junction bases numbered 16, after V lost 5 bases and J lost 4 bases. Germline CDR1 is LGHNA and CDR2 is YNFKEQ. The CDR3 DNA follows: TGTGCCAGCAGCTCAGGACTAGCGGGGGGGCAGGGGGTAGTAGCAGATACGCAGTATTTT. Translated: CASSSGLAGGQGVVADTQYF.

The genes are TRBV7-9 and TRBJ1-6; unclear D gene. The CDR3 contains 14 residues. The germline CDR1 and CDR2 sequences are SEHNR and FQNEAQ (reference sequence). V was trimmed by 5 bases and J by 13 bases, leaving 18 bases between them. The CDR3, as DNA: TGTGCCAGCAGCGACGGGTTCTCCTATAGCCCCCTCCACTTT. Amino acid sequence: CASSDGFSYSPLHF.

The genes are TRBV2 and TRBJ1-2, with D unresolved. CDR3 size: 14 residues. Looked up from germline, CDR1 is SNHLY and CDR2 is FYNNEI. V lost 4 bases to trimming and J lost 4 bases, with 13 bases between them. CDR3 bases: TGTGCCAGCAGTGTGGCGGGCAGGACCTATGGCTACACCTTC. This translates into CASSVAGRTYGYTF.

This CDR3 is CASSLGSSGGNEQFF. CDR3 sequence (DNA): TGCGCCAGCAGCTTGGGGTCTAGCGGGGGTAATGAGCAGTTCTTC. This rearrangement joins TRBV5-1 to TRBJ2-1; TRBD2 agrees at 10 bases. Germline V gene lookup returns CDR1 SGHRS and CDR2 YFSETQ. The CDR3 length is 15 residues. The V segment lost 0 bases and the J segment 7 bases; nucleotides outside the gene matches: 4. The whole variable domain, remainder taken from reference TRBV5-1 and TRBJ2-1, is KAGVTQTPRYLIKTRGQQVTLSCSPISGHRSVSWYQQTPGQGLQFLFEYFSETQRNKGNFPGRFSGRQFSNSRSEMNVSTLELGDSALYLCASSLGSSGGNEQFFGPGTRLTVL.

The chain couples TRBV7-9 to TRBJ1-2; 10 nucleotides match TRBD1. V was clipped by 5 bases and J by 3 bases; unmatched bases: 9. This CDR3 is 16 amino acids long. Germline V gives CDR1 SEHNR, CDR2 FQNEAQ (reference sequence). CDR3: CASSPRQGALDYGYTF. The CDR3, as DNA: TGTGCCAGCAGCCCGAGACAGGGGGCGCTAGACTATGGCTACACCTTC.

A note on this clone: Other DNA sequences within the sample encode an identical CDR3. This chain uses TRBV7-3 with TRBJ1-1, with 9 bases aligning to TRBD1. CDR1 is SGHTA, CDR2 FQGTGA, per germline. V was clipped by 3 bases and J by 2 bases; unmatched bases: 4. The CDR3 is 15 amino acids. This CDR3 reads CASSLTTGGNTEAFF. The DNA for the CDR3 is TGTGCCAGCAGCTTGACCACAGGGGGCAACACTGAAGCTTTCTTT.

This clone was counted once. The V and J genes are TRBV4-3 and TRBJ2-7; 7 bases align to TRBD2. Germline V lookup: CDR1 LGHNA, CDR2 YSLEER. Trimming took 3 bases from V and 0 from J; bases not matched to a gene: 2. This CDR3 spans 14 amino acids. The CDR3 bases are TGCGCCAGCAGCCACGGGACTAACTCCTACGAGCAGTACTTC. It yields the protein CASSHGTNSYEQYF.

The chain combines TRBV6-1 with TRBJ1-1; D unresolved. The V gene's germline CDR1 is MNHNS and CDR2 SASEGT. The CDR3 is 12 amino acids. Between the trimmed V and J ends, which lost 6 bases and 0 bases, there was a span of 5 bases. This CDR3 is CASRQMNTEAFF. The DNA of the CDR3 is TGTGCCAGCAGACAAATGAACACTGAAGCTTTCTTT.

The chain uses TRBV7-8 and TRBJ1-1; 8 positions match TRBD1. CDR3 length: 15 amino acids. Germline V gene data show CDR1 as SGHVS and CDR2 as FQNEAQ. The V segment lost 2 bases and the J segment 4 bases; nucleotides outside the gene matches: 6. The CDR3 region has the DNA TGTGCCAGCAGCTTAATGGACAGGGCCGTCACTGAAGCTTTCTTT. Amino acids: CASSLMDRAVTEAFF.

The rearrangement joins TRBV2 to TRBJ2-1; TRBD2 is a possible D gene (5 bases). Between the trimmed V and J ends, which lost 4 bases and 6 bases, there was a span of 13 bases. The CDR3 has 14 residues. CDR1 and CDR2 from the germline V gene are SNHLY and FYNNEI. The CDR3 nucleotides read TGTGCCAGCAGTGTACCCCTGGCGGGCAATGAGCAGTTCTTC. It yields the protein CASSVPLAGNEQFF.

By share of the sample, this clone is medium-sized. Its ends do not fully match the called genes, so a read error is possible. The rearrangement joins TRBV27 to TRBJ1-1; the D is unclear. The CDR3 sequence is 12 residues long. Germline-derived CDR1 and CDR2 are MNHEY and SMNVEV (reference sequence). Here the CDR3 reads CLSRDSNTEAFF. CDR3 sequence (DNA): TGCCTTTCGCGGGATTCGAACACTGAAGCTTTCTTT.

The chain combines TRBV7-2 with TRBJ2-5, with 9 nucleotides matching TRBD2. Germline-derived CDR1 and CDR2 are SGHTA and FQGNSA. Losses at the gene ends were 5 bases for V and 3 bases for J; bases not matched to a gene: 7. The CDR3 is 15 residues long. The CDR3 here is CASSPLGTSKETQYF. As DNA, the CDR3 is TGTGCCAGCAGCCCTCTGGGGACTAGCAAAGAGACCCAGTACTTC.

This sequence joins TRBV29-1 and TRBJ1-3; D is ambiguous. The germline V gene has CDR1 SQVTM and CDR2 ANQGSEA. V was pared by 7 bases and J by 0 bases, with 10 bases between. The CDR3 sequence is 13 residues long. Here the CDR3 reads CSAGGSSGNTIYF. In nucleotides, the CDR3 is TGCAGCGCCGGAGGAAGCTCTGGAAACACCATATATTTT.

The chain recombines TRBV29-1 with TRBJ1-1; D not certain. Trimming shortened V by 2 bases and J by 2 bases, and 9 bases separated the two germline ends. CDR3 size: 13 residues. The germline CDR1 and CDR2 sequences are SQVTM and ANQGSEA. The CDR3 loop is CSVEKARNTEAFF. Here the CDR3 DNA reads TGCAGCGTTGAAAAAGCCCGTAACACTGAAGCTTTCTTT.

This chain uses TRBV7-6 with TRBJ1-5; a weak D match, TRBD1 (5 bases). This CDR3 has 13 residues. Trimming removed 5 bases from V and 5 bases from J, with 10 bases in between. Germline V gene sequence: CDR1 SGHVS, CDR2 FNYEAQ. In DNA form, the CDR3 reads TGTGCCAGCAGCACGGACACGTATCAGCCCCAGCATTTT. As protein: CASSTDTYQPQHF.

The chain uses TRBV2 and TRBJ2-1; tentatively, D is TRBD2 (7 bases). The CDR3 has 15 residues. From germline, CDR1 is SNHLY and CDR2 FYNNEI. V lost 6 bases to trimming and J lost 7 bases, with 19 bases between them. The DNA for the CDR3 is TGTGCCAGCAGGGGCGGGGGCCACCCATATAATGAGCAGTTCTTC. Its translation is CASRGGGHPYNEQFF.

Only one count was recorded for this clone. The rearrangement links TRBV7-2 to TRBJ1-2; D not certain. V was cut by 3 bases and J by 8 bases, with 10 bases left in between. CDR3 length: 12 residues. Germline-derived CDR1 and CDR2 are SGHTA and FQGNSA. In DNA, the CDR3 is TGTGCCAGCAGCTTTCAGGATGTGGGCTACACCTTC. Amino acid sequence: CASSFQDVGYTF.

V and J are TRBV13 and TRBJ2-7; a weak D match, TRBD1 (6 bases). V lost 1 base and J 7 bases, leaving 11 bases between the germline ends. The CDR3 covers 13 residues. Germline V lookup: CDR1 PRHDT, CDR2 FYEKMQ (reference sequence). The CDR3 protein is CASSLEDRQEQYF. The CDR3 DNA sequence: TGTGCCAGCAGCTTAGAGGACAGACAGGAGCAGTACTTC.

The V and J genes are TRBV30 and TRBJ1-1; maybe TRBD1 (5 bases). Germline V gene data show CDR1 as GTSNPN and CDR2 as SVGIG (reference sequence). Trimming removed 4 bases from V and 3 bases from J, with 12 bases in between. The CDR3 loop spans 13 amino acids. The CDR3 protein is CAWTGGKDTEAFF. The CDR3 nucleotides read TGTGCCTGGACGGGGGGGAAGGACACTGAAGCTTTCTTT.

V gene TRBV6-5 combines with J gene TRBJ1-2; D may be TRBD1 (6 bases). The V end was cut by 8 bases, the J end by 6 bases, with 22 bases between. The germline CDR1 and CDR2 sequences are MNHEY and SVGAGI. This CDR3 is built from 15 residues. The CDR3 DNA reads TGTGCCAGCCTGCCGGCAAAGGGGGGCAGGGATGGCTACACCTTC. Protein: CASLPAKGGRDGYTF.

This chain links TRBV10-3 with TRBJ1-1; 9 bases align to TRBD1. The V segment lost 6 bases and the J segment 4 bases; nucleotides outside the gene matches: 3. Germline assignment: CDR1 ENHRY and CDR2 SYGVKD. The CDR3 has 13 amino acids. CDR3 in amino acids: CAIREDRGTEAFF. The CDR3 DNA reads TGTGCCATCAGGGAGGACAGGGGCACTGAAGCTTTCTTT.

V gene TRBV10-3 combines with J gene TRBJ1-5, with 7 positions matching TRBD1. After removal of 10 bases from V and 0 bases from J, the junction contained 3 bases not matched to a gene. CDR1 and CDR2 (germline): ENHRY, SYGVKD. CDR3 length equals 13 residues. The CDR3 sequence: CANYRGSNQPQHF. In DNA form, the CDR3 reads TGTGCCAACTACAGGGGTAGCAATCAGCCCCAGCATTTT.

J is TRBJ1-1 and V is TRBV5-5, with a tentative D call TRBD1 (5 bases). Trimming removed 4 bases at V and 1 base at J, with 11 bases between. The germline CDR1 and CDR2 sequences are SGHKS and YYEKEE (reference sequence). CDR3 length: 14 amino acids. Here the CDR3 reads CASSLQGANTEAFF. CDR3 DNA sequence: TGTGCCAGCAGCCTGCAGGGAGCGAACACTGAAGCTTTCTTT.

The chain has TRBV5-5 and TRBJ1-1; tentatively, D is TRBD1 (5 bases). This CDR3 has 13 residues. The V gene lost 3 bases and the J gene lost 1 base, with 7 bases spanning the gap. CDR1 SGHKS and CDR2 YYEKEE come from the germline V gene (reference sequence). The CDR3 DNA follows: TGTGCCAGCAGCTCTGGGGCGAACACTGAAGCTTTCTTT. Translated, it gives CASSSGANTEAFF.